The T cell receptor (beta chain) under discussion was sequenced for a study of T cell repertoires in cytomegalovirus infection. Overall study: TCR beta signatures that were public indicated CMV infection and matching HLA type.

TCRdb passed the reads through MiXCR, listing each CDR3 protein once. The sample includes 150,000 to 190,000 distinct CDR3 sequences, roughly a quarter seen only once; the top ten take 9.5% to 13%. V lost 6 bases to trimming and J lost 1 base; unmatched junction nucleotides: 19. The germline V gene encodes CDR1 SGHVS and CDR2 FQNEAQ. This CDR3 comprises 19 residues. General study results and limits: CMV carriers with the relevant HLA were identified by cumulative public TCR beta family frequency.

This clonotype was recorded many times. Its antigen is unknown. The sequencing input was PBMCs. The TCR originated in a human donor in good health (CMV status not recorded). Some clones in this sample may be carry-over from other donors' samples. The rearrangement joins TRBV7-8 to TRBJ2-3; 7 positions agree with TRBD2. The chain's CDR3 is CASSQILGGVRGGTDTQYF. In DNA, the CDR3 is TGTGCCAGCAGTCAAATCTTAGGCGGTGTCCGGGGGGGCACAGATACGCAGTATTTT. The whole variable domain, filled in from reference TRBV7-8 and TRBJ2-3, reads GAGVSQSPRYKVAKRGQDVALRCDPISGHVSLFWYQQALGQGPEFLTYFQNEAQLDKSGLPSDRFFAERPEGSVSTLKIQRTQQEDSAVYLCASSQILGGVRGGTDTQYFGPGTRLTVL.